Shown below are 9 T cell receptor beta chains from a single sample sequenced in a study of glioma-infiltrating T cells. The iRepertoire nested amplicon-rescue multiplex PCR amplified TCR alpha and beta CDR3s from RNA. TCRdb re-called the multiplex PCR reads with MiXCR, one entry per CDR3 protein. The data contain fewer than 110,000 distinct CDR3 sequences, about 30% of them singletons. Sequenced material: glioma tissue, nonneoplastic brain tissue, or PBMCs (not recorded which). These receptors originate from a human donor with low-grade glioma or glioblastoma, undergoing nonglioma brain surgery, or in good health (not recorded which).

The sample holds a few counts of this clonotype. This chain uses TRBV4-2 with TRBJ2-1; D remains unclear. This CDR3 region has 14 residues. Germline V gene data show CDR1 as LGHNA and CDR2 as YNFKEQ. Trimming cost V 0 bases and J 6 bases, with 9 bases left between them. CDR3 in DNA: TGTGCCAGCAGCCAAGATCCCCACCTCAATGAGCAGTTCTTC. Protein: CASSQDPHLNEQFF.

The chain employs TRBV2 and TRBJ1-6, with no clear D. Germline assignment: CDR1 SNHLY and CDR2 FYNNEI. This CDR3 is 13 amino acids long. Trimming left V 7 bases short and J 9 bases short, with 13 bases between. CDR3 region: CASTGSRSSPLHF. The CDR3 nucleotides read TGTGCCAGCACTGGCAGCCGATCTTCACCCCTCCACTTT.

This clonotype was seen ten or more times. The CDR3 here is CASSKGSHGGYTF. Written as DNA, the CDR3 is TGTGCCAGCAGTAAGGGAAGTCACGGAGGCTACACCTTC. The V call is TRBV12-3 or TRBV12-4, the J call TRBJ1-2, with unresolved D. The V and J ends lost 5 bases and 8 bases respectively, with 15 bases between them. This CDR3 has 13 amino acids.

The chain employs TRBV30 and TRBJ2-5, with D hard to call. CDR3 length: 12 residues. The germline gives CDR1 GTSNPN, CDR2 SVGIG (reference sequence). V lost 3 bases to trimming and J lost 14 bases, with 19 bases between them. The CDR3 is CAWRGSGHPVYF. DNA of the CDR3: TGTGCCTGGAGGGGATCGGGCCACCCAGTATACTTC.

A word on this clonotype: A read error may produce the germline difference seen at one junction end. The CDR3: CANSRAPRDEQYF. For the CDR3, the DNA is TGTGCCAACAGCCGAGCCCCAAGGGACGAGCAGTACTTC. This chain connects TRBV7-9 to TRBJ2-7, with D hard to call. The germline gives CDR1 SEHNR, CDR2 FQNEAQ (reference sequence). This CDR3 contains 13 residues.

This clonotype was seen many times. CDR3 region: CSAMHGRGGLDTQYF. In DNA, the CDR3 is TGCAGTGCTATGCACGGGAGGGGGGGCTTAGATACGCAGTATTTT. The chain links TRBV20-1 to TRBJ2-3, with 8 bases lining up with TRBD2. CDR3 length: 15 amino acids. V shed 4 bases and J 5 bases; nucleotides not matched to a gene: 11. Germline CDR1 reads DFQATT; CDR2 reads SNEGSKA (reference sequence).

The chain uses TRBV6-1 and TRBJ2-5, with 10 nucleotides matching TRBD2. The CDR3 loop spans 14 amino acids. The ends lost 7 bases at V and 2 bases at J; junction bases unmatched: 4. Germline assignment: CDR1 MNHNS and CDR2 SASEGT. The CDR3 nucleotides read TGTGCCAGCAAAGCGGGGGGGAAACAAGAGACCCAGTACTTC. It codes for CASKAGGKQETQYF.

V and J are TRBV15 and TRBJ1-6; no clear D. CDR1 and CDR2 from the germline V gene are LNHNV and YYDKDF (reference sequence). V shed 3 bases and J shed 10 bases, with 13 bases lying between them. This CDR3 contains 14 residues. This CDR3 reads CATSSFRGLSPLHF. CDR3 in DNA: TGTGCCACCAGCAGTTTCCGTGGCTTGTCACCCCTCCACTTT.

In the case of this clonotype: A read error may be the cause here, since a much bigger clone is one base away. The chain carries TRBV20-1 and TRBJ1-1, with TRBD1 matching 8 bases. Per the germline V gene, CDR1 is DFQATT and CDR2 is SNEGSKA (reference sequence). The V and J ends lost 3 bases and 1 base, in that order; junction bases with no gene match: 4. This CDR3 is 14 amino acids long. The CDR3 DNA is TGCAGTGCTAGCGACAGGGGCGCGAACACTGAAGCTTTCTTT. Its translation is CSASDRGANTEAFF.